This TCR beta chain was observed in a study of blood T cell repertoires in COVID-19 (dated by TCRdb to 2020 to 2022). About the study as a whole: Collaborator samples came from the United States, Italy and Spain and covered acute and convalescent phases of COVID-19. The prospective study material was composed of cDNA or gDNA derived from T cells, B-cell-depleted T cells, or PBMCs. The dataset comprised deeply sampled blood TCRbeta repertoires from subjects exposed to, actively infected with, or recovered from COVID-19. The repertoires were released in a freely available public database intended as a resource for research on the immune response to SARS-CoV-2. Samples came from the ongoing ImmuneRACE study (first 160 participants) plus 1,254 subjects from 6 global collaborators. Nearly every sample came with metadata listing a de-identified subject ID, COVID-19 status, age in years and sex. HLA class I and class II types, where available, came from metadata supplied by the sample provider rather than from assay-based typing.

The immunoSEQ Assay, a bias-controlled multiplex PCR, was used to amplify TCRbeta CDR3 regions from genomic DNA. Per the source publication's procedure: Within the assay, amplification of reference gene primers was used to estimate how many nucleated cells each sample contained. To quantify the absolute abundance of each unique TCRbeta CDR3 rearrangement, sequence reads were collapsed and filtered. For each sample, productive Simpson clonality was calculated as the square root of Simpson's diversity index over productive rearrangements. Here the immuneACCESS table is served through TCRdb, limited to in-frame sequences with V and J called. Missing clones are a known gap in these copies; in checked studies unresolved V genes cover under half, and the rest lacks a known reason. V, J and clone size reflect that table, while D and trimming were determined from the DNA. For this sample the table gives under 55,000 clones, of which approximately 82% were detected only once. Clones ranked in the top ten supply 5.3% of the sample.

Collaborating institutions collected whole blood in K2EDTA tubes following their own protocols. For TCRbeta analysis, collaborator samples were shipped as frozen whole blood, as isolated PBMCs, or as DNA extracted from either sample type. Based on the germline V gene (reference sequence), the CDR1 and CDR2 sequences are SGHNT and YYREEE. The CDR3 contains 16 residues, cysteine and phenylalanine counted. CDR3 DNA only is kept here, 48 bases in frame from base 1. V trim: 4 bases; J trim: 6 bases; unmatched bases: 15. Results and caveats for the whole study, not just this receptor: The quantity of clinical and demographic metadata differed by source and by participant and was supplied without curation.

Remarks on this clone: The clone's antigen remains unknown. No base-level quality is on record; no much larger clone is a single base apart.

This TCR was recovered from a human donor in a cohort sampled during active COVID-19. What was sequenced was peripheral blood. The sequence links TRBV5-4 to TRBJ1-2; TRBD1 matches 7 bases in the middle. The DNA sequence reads TGTGCCAGCAGCGGGACAGTTATCCTCCGACAGGATGGCTACACCTTC. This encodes CASSGTVILRQDGYTF.